This TCR beta chain was identified during a study of graft-versus-host responses after intestinal transplantation. Of note for this clone: As yet, its antigen is unknown.

The CDR3 has 16 amino acids. Only in-frame clones appear in the TCRdb table, and some are missing; sequencing was by immunoSEQ multiplex PCR. The profile shows about 50,000 clones, about 88% of them singletons. Sequenced here: unstimulated CD4+ T cells sorted from spleen or lymph node cells, sampled before transplant. The source of this sequence is a human donor who was the organ donor for an intestinal transplant. The chain is built from TRBV21-1 and TRBJ2-1; the D segment call TRBD2 is taken from the table without a DNA check. TRBV21-1 is a recognized pseudogene. This CDR3 is CASSKFGLRVDNEQFF. Here the CDR3 DNA reads TGTGCCAGCAGCAAATTTGGACTGAGGGTAGACAATGAGCAGTTCTTC.